The present entry profiles one T cell receptor (beta chain) with its context. Its antigen is currently unknown. Trimming took 0 bases from V and 6 from J, leaving 15 bases between them. The germline CDR1 and CDR2 sequences are SGHRS and YFSETQ. The CDR3 runs 15 residues. The study ran the assay at deep level. Only in-frame clones appear in the TCRdb table, and some are missing; sequencing was by immunoSEQ multiplex PCR. The repertoire holds over a million clones, with approximately 72% as singletons. This sample stems from a study of shared clonotypes between healthy human individuals. Broader study findings: Donor scarcity curtailed the genetic and exposure-history diversity represented herein. It was observed that roughly 5.4% of naive CD4 clonotypes were shared across several donors.

Sequenced sample: memory CD4+ T cells sorted from blood. As to subset: CD45RA-negative fraction. This TCR derives from a man aged 18 to 30 in good health. The chain uses TRBV5-1 and TRBJ1-2; D is ambiguous. Here the CDR3 reads CASSLDPGAPDGYTF. CDR3 DNA sequence: TGCGCCAGCAGCTTGGATCCTGGCGCTCCGGATGGCTACACCTTC.